This T cell receptor beta chain comes out of a study of identical twins. About this clonotype itself: Its specificity is unknown.

TCRdb used MiXCR to reprocess the 5' RACE reads, holding one entry per CDR3 protein. The sample contains approximately 190,000 distinct CDR3 sequences, about 16% of which appear only once. Findings of the study overall: Some out-of-frame alpha sequences were shared by twins, and these showed excess low generation probability. Cord blood beta clonotypes present at high abundance carried fewer insertions; no such pattern appeared in memory repertoires.

Looked up from germline, CDR1 is SGHDT and CDR2 is YYEEEE. The CDR3 runs to 14 residues. V was trimmed by 3 bases and J by 0 bases, leaving 10 bases between them. This same sample was also part of a study on T cells expressing NK-cell markers.

The chain is built from TRBV5-6 and TRBJ2-7; D is unresolved. The clonotype comes from a woman younger than 35 in good health. Sequenced input: CD8+ T cells sorted from blood. The CDR3 DNA reads TGTGCCAGCAGCTCCCCCAAGAGCTCCTACGAGCAGTACTTC. Translation gives CASSSPKSSYEQYF.